These T cell receptor beta chains were read from a single sample in a study of blood T cell repertoires in COVID-19. Only in-frame clones appear in the TCRdb table, and some are missing; sequencing was by immunoSEQ multiplex PCR. The sample lists a few hundred thousand clones, approximately 85% occurring once. The specimen was PBMCs or T cells enriched from blood (not recorded which). These receptors were collected from a man aged 30 to 39 who had recovered from COVID-19. Each CDR3 is given with its conserved first and last residue. Fields, in order: CDR3 protein, CDR3 DNA, V gene, D gene, clone size, J gene. A D gene is named only where the DNA matches it firmly. Clone size is given for some rows only: seen once, a few or many times, or a class if the clone is expanded.

cdr3_aa: CASSTLGALGGYTF
cdr3_nt: TGTGCCAGCAGTACACTGGGGGCCCTAGGGGGCTACACCTTC
v_call: TRBV27
d_call: NA
clone_size: NA
j_call: TRBJ1-2

cdr3_aa: CASSYSIPGEKLFF
cdr3_nt: TGTGCCAGCAGTTACTCTATTCCGGGGGAAAAACTGTTTTTT
v_call: TRBV6-5
d_call: NA
clone_size: NA
j_call: TRBJ1-4

cdr3_aa: CASSLNPGQETQYF
cdr3_nt: TGCGCCAGCAGCTTGAACCCGGGCCAAGAGACCCAGTACTTC
v_call: TRBV5-1
d_call: NA
clone_size: NA
j_call: TRBJ2-5

cdr3_aa: CASSAGNYGYTF
cdr3_nt: TGCGCCAGCAGTGCAGGCAACTATGGCTACACCTTC
v_call: TRBV10-2
d_call: NA
clone_size: medium-sized
j_call: TRBJ1-2

cdr3_aa: CASSVGGSNTGELFF
cdr3_nt: TGTGCCAGCAGCGTCGGGGGTTCGAACACCGGGGAGCTGTTTTTT
v_call: TRBV9
d_call: NA
clone_size: NA
j_call: TRBJ2-2

cdr3_aa: CASSQGPRGSNEKLFF
cdr3_nt: TGCGCCAGCAGCCAAGGCCCGCGGGGCTCTAATGAAAAACTGTTTTTT
v_call: TRBV4-3
d_call: NA
clone_size: NA
j_call: TRBJ1-4

cdr3_aa: CASALTGGNQPQHF
cdr3_nt: TGTGCCAGCGCCCTCACAGGGGGCAATCAGCCCCAGCATTTT
v_call: TRBV27
d_call: TRBD1
clone_size: NA
j_call: TRBJ1-5

cdr3_aa: CASSPGAGLGEKLFF
cdr3_nt: TGTGCCAGCTCACCAGGGGCAGGTTTGGGTGAAAAACTGTTTTTT
v_call: TRBV18
d_call: NA
clone_size: NA
j_call: TRBJ1-4

cdr3_aa: CASSYNKGVKGGKLFF
cdr3_nt: TGTGCCAGCAGCTACAACAAGGGAGTTAAAGGTGGAAAACTGTTTTTT
v_call: TRBV7-9
d_call: NA
clone_size: NA
j_call: TRBJ1-4

cdr3_aa: CAISESQLQGAEAFF
cdr3_nt: TGTGCCATCAGTGAGTCCCAATTACAGGGGGCTGAAGCTTTCTTT
v_call: TRBV10-3
d_call: TRBD1
clone_size: NA
j_call: TRBJ1-1

cdr3_aa: CASSLGRAGLVYNEQFF
cdr3_nt: TGTGCCAGCAGCTTGGGTAGGGCAGGGTTAGTATACAATGAGCAGTTCTTC
v_call: TRBV5-6
d_call: NA
clone_size: NA
j_call: TRBJ2-1

cdr3_aa: CASSPSADGSEKLFF
cdr3_nt: TGTGCCAGCTCTCCCAGCGCCGACGGGAGCGAAAAACTGTTTTTT
v_call: TRBV18
d_call: NA
clone_size: NA
j_call: TRBJ1-4

cdr3_aa: CASSRGQLNSNEKLFF
cdr3_nt: TGCGCCAGCAGCCGTGGACAGCTCAACTCTAATGAAAAACTGTTTTTT
v_call: TRBV4-1
d_call: NA
clone_size: NA
j_call: TRBJ1-4

cdr3_aa: CASGPGRQSSINEKLFF
cdr3_nt: TGCGCCAGCGGCCCGGGTAGACAGAGCTCAATTAATGAAAAACTGTTTTTT
v_call: TRBV5-1
d_call: NA
clone_size: once
j_call: TRBJ1-4

cdr3_aa: CAISEQWGHGNTEAFF
cdr3_nt: TGTGCCATCAGTGAGCAATGGGGCCACGGGAACACTGAAGCTTTCTTT
v_call: TRBV10-3
d_call: NA
clone_size: NA
j_call: TRBJ1-1

cdr3_aa: CASGASAGGYEQYF
cdr3_nt: TGTGCTAGTGGTGCCTCGGCAGGGGGCTACGAGCAGTACTTC
v_call: TRBV12-5
d_call: TRBD1
clone_size: few
j_call: TRBJ2-7

cdr3_aa: CASRLGHYSTETQYF
cdr3_nt: TGTGCCAGTAGGCTGGGACACTACTCAACGGAGACCCAGTACTTC
v_call: TRBV19
d_call: NA
clone_size: NA
j_call: TRBJ2-5

cdr3_aa: CASRLGRRGGRNYNEQFF
cdr3_nt: TGTGCCAGCAGGCTTGGAAGAAGGGGGGGCCGTAACTACAATGAGCAGTTCTTC
v_call: TRBV12-1
d_call: NA
clone_size: NA
j_call: TRBJ2-1

cdr3_aa: CASSQGLAGAGELFF
cdr3_nt: TGTGCCAGCAGCCAAGGACTAGCGGGGGCCGGGGAGCTGTTTTTT
v_call: TRBV4-2
d_call: TRBD2
clone_size: once
j_call: TRBJ2-2

cdr3_aa: CASSLSGGNEKLFF
cdr3_nt: TGTGCCAGCAGCTTAAGTGGGGGGAATGAAAAACTGTTTTTT
v_call: TRBV11-2
d_call: NA
clone_size: NA
j_call: TRBJ1-4

cdr3_aa: CASSYSVAYNEQFF
cdr3_nt: TGTGCCAGCAGCTACAGTGTAGCCTACAATGAGCAGTTCTTC
v_call: TRBV11-2
d_call: NA
clone_size: NA
j_call: TRBJ2-1

cdr3_aa: CASSKEGQGPREETQYF
cdr3_nt: TGTGCCAGCAGCAAAGAGGGACAGGGTCCAAGGGAAGAGACCCAGTACTTC
v_call: TRBV21-1
d_call: NA
clone_size: NA
j_call: TRBJ2-5

cdr3_aa: CASRQGQIATNEKLFF
cdr3_nt: TGTGCCAGCAGACAGGGACAGATTGCAACTAATGAAAAACTGTTTTTT
v_call: TRBV27
d_call: TRBD1
clone_size: once
j_call: TRBJ1-4

cdr3_aa: CASSWGQGGYTF
cdr3_nt: TGTGCCAGCAGTTGGGGACAGGGAGGCTACACCTTC
v_call: TRBV6-2/TRBV6-3
d_call: TRBD1
clone_size: NA
j_call: TRBJ1-2

cdr3_aa: CASSSYWGVAEAFF
cdr3_nt: TGTGCCAGCAGCTCCTACTGGGGAGTGGCTGAAGCTTTCTTT
v_call: TRBV7-2
d_call: NA
clone_size: NA
j_call: TRBJ1-1

cdr3_aa: CATSDPGHRNTGELFF
cdr3_nt: TGTGCCACCAGTGATCCCGGACATCGAAACACCGGGGAGCTGTTTTTT
v_call: TRBV24-1
d_call: NA
clone_size: once
j_call: TRBJ2-2

cdr3_aa: CASSLSGEGSVNF
cdr3_nt: TGTGCCAGCAGCTTATCAGGGGAGGGGAGCGTTAACTTT
v_call: TRBV7-8
d_call: NA
clone_size: NA
j_call: TRBJ1-1

cdr3_aa: CASSLVIGDRQTGNTIYF
cdr3_nt: TGTGCCAGCAGCTTAGTCATAGGGGACAGGCAGACTGGAAACACCATATATTTT
v_call: TRBV7-9
d_call: TRBD1
clone_size: NA
j_call: TRBJ1-3

cdr3_aa: CASNLRPGTGRDNEQFF
cdr3_nt: TGCGCCAGCAACCTAAGACCCGGGACAGGGCGCGACAATGAGCAGTTCTTC
v_call: TRBV5-1
d_call: TRBD1
clone_size: NA
j_call: TRBJ2-1

cdr3_aa: CASSHGDRGAGNTIYF
cdr3_nt: TGTGCCAGCAGTCACGGCGACAGGGGGGCTGGAAACACCATATATTTT
v_call: TRBV2
d_call: TRBD1
clone_size: few
j_call: TRBJ1-3

cdr3_aa: CASSLAVGAGYGYTF
cdr3_nt: TGTGCCAGCAGCTTGGCCGTGGGGGCGGGCTATGGCTACACCTTC
v_call: TRBV5-5
d_call: NA
clone_size: NA
j_call: TRBJ1-2

cdr3_aa: CASSVALTPYEQYF
cdr3_nt: TGTGCCAGCAGCGTAGCTCTTACTCCCTACGAGCAGTACTTC
v_call: TRBV9
d_call: NA
clone_size: NA
j_call: TRBJ2-7

cdr3_aa: CASSRGRESNQPQHF
cdr3_nt: TGTGCCAGCAGCCGGGGCCGGGAGAGCAATCAGCCCCAGCATTTT
v_call: TRBV3-1/TRBV3-2
d_call: NA
clone_size: few
j_call: TRBJ1-5

cdr3_aa: CASSELAGNTGELFF
cdr3_nt: TGTGCCAGCAGTGAATTGGCAGGGAACACCGGGGAGCTGTTTTTT
v_call: TRBV6-4
d_call: NA
clone_size: NA
j_call: TRBJ2-2

cdr3_aa: CASSSQGIWRNTEAFF
cdr3_nt: TGTGCCAGCAGCTCACAGGGGATTTGGAGGAACACTGAAGCTTTCTTT
v_call: TRBV7-9
d_call: TRBD1
clone_size: NA
j_call: TRBJ1-1

cdr3_aa: CASSRRADSSYEQYF
cdr3_nt: TGCGCCAGCAGCCGGCGGGCGGATAGCTCCTACGAGCAGTACTTC
v_call: TRBV5-1
d_call: NA
clone_size: NA
j_call: TRBJ2-7

cdr3_aa: CASSDRSTDTQYF
cdr3_nt: TGTGCCAGCAGTGACAGGTCCACAGATACGCAGTATTTT
v_call: TRBV2
d_call: NA
clone_size: NA
j_call: TRBJ2-3

cdr3_aa: CASSEQGEGNQPQHF
cdr3_nt: TGTGCCAGCAGTGAACAGGGGGAAGGCAATCAGCCCCAGCATTTT
v_call: TRBV6-4
d_call: TRBD1
clone_size: NA
j_call: TRBJ1-5

cdr3_aa: CASSGGQPNTEAFF
cdr3_nt: TGTGCCAGCAGCGGGGGACAACCGAACACTGAAGCTTTCTTT
v_call: TRBV9
d_call: NA
clone_size: once
j_call: TRBJ1-1

cdr3_aa: CASSFPRPNSYGYTF
cdr3_nt: TGTGCCAGCAGCTTTCCGCGGCCGAACTCCTATGGCTACACCTTC
v_call: TRBV7-2
d_call: NA
clone_size: NA
j_call: TRBJ1-2

cdr3_aa: CASSPDRGSYGYTF
cdr3_nt: TGCGCCAGCAGCCCGGACAGGGGTAGCTATGGCTACACCTTC
v_call: TRBV10-2
d_call: TRBD1
clone_size: NA
j_call: TRBJ1-2

cdr3_aa: CASSYTGSSYNEQFF
cdr3_nt: TGTGCCAGCAGCTACACGGGGAGCTCCTACAATGAGCAGTTCTTC
v_call: TRBV13
d_call: NA
clone_size: NA
j_call: TRBJ2-1